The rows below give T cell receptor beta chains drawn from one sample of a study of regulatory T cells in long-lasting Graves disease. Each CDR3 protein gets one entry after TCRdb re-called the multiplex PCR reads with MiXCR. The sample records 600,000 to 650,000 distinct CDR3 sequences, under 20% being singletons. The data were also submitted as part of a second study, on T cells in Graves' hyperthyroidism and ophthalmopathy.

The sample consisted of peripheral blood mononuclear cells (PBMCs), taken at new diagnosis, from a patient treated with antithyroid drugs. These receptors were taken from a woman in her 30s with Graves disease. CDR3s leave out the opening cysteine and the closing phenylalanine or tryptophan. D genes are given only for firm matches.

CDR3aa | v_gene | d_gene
ASKRARDVSYEQY | TRBV7-3 | NA
GGTGGDYEQF | TRBV29-1 | TRBD1
ASSLQTGTASYEQY | TRBV5-1 | TRBD1
ASSLEQGYPGELF | TRBV3-1 | NA
ASSQGLAGGIYEQY | TRBV4-1 | TRBD2
ASSKTTGFSNQPQH | TRBV6-2/TRBV6-3 | TRBD1
ASSLVRSGGEQF | TRBV11-2 | TRBD1
ASSDKTGTATYEQY | TRBV28 | TRBD1
ASSQDPLTRTEAF | TRBV4-1 | NA
ASSWSGSGGTDTQY | TRBV5-1 | TRBD2
ASSLQGVHGELF | TRBV7-9 | TRBD1
ASSDTDGYGYT | TRBV3-1 | NA
ASRPGSGEYNEQF | TRBV6-2/TRBV6-3 | NA
ASSKSGTWGDEQY | TRBV9 | TRBD2
ASKGRGVNTEAF | TRBV2 | NA
ASSITVTAYEQY | TRBV27 | NA
ASSFSLGNEQF | TRBV7-3 | NA
SALPGQGENIFAHEQF | TRBV20-1 | TRBD1
SARPSGLYNEQF | TRBV20-1 | TRBD2
ASSENGLGETQY | TRBV7-3 | NA
ASSLMGFQETQY | TRBV7-2 | NA
ASSLTGASNEQF | TRBV12-3/TRBV12-4 | NA
ASSEYGEQY | TRBV2 | NA
ASSFLQFTGTEAF | TRBV5-5 | NA
ASSSGRNYGYT | TRBV7-9 | NA
ASSPADKNTEAF | TRBV18 | NA
ATSDGKGKQGGYT | TRBV24-1 | NA
ASSTGQVYGKETQY | TRBV5-1 | TRBD1
ASSLEGQSLTDTQY | TRBV7-2 | NA
ATSDAVYDEQF | TRBV24-1 | NA
ASSPYDGARGYEQY | TRBV6-2/TRBV6-3 | NA
ASSYAGVNTDTQY | TRBV6-5 | TRBD2
ASSPSPPGELF | TRBV7-3 | NA
ASSQAVSTDTQY | TRBV4-1 | NA
ASTKFPSSYNEQF | TRBV6-1 | NA
ASSIGSGNTIY | TRBV9 | NA
ASSLSIGGGQPQH | TRBV7-2 | NA
ASNEGWTDTQY | TRBV6-1 | NA
ASSVGESRYGYT | TRBV9 | NA
ATSVGGTGGQIQY | TRBV24-1 | TRBD1
ATSTVDNQPQH | TRBV24-1 | NA
ASSPLDRPYGYT | TRBV18 | TRBD1
ASSQVFSSSYEQY | TRBV3-1 | NA
ASTRTLGAGGADTQY | TRBV2 | TRBD2
SARAQLLAGSYNEQF | TRBV20-1 | TRBD2
SARSGDWYNEQF | TRBV20-1 | NA
SARTGGKNSPLH | TRBV20-1 | TRBD1
SARDLSDTEAF | TRBV20-1 | NA